The 11 T cell receptor beta chains given below trace back to one sample, sequenced in a study of T cell clonality in common variable immunodeficiency. Their target antigens are unknown. The data were produced by immunoSEQ multiplex PCR, yet TCRdb's version contains in-frame clones alone and is incomplete. There are some 42,000 clones in the sample, none observed a single time. Study-wide results and limits: Fewer deletions and N-nucleotide insertions were reportedly seen in common variable immunodeficiency TCR beta sequences.

The sequenced sample consisted of peripheral blood mononuclear cells. The receptors were gathered from a human donor with common variable immunodeficiency.

At least ten counts were recorded for this clone. The read is 3 residues too short to cover the CDR3 end, so that end is filled in from the germline J gene. The chain has TRBV5-1 and TRBJ1-1; TRBD1 matches 8 bases. CDR3 length: 15 amino acids. Germline V CDR1 and CDR2: SGHRS, YFSETQ. V was pared by 3 bases and J by 0 bases, with 4 bases of the junction left unmatched. The covered CDR3 bases are TGCGCCAGCAGCTCTGGACAGGGACTGAACACTGAA. It encodes CASSSGQGLNTE. The CDR3 as a whole reads CASSSGQGLNTEAFF.

This clone was seen a handful of times. Read sequence stops 3 residues before the CDR3 end, and the germline J gene provides the missing end. The chain combines TRBV7-2 with TRBJ2-7; the match to TRBD1 covers 11 bases. CDR3 size: 15 residues. V was pared by 1 base and J by 3 bases, with 2 bases of the junction left unmatched. The germline V gene encodes CDR1 SGHTA and CDR2 FQGNSA. CDR3 protein: CASSLGGTGGYEQYF. The covered CDR3 bases are TGTGCCAGCAGCTTAGGTGGGACAGGGGGCTACGAG. The variable domain in full, with the rest retrieved from reference TRBV7-2 and TRBJ2-7, is GAGVSQSPSNKVTEKGKDVELRCDPISGHTALYWYRQSLGQGLEFLIYFQGNSAPDKSGLPSDRFSAERTGGSVSTLTIQRTQQEDSAVYLCASSLGGTGGYEQYFGPGTRLTVT.

The sample holds many counts of this clone. The read gets to within 3 residues of the CDR3 end, and the germline J gene fills in the rest. This sequence joins TRBV6-2 or TRBV6-3 and TRBJ1-5, with a possible D match to TRBD1 (5 bases). V was pared by 7 bases and J by 2 bases, with 12 bases between. This CDR3 region has 14 residues. Germline CDR1 reads MNHEY; CDR2 reads SVGEGT. This chain's CDR3 is CASTDTGGNQPQHF. CDR3 DNA, as far as it was read: TGTGCCAGCACGGATACGGGGGGCAATCAGCCC.

This clone was counted ten times or more. The DNA ends 3 residues before the CDR3 does, and the rest of the CDR3 is filled in from the germline J gene. The chain has TRBV6-2 or TRBV6-3 and TRBJ2-3; D is perhaps TRBD2 (6 bases). Germline V gives CDR1 MNHEY, CDR2 SVGEGT. V gave up 7 bases and J gave up 4 bases, with 15 bases separating them. The CDR3 runs 14 residues. CDR3: CASTILAPPDTQYF. CDR3 DNA (partial): TGTGCCAGCACCATTCTAGCGCCCCCAGATACG.

Points on this clone: The CDR3 end is not reached by the read, which stops 3 residues before it; the germline J gene fills it in. V is TRBV30 and J is TRBJ1-1; TRBD1 might be the D (6 bases). This CDR3 is built from 13 residues. CDR1 and CDR2 from the germline V gene are GTSNPN and SVGIG (reference sequence). V dropped 0 bases and J dropped 4 bases, with 9 bases sitting between them. The chain's CDR3 is CAWSVGRGTEAFF. The CDR3 DNA, read in part, is TGTGCCTGGAGTGTAGGCAGGGGCACTGAA.

This clone was picked up a small number of times. The CDR3 end lies 3 residues beyond the end of the read and is filled in from the germline J gene. The J gene is TRBJ2-3, the V gene TRBV7-2, with 8 bases matching TRBD1. Germline CDR1 SGHTA, CDR2 FQGNSA. The CDR3 runs 14 residues. J lost 6 bases, V lost 5 bases, and 7 bases had no gene match. CDR3 DNA, as far as it was read: TGTGCCAGCAGCCCACAGGGGGGAGACGATACG. Its protein product is CASSPQGGDDT. The whole CDR3 sequence reads CASSPQGGDDTQYF.

This clone came up many times. Read data end 3 residues before the CDR3 end; the end is taken from the germline J gene. The rearrangement links TRBV23-1 to TRBJ1-4; 12 bases agree with TRBD1. TRBV23-1 is filed as an ORF, its function uncertain. The CDR3 is made up of 16 amino acids. Germline trimming cut 8 bases from V and 6 bases from J; bases unmatched to any gene: 10. The CDR3 DNA, read in part, is TGCGCCAGCCCCCGGGACAGGGGGCGTTCGCATGAAAAA. Translating it yields CASPRDRGRSHEK. The complete CDR3 sequence is CASPRDRGRSHEKLFF.

In regard to this clone: The missing CDR3 end, 3 residues past where the read stops, is filled in from the germline J gene. The chain employs TRBV19 and TRBJ1-6; 8 nucleotides line up with TRBD1. The length of the CDR3 is 18 residues. Germline CDR1 LNHDA, CDR2 SQIVND (reference sequence). Germline trimming cut 4 bases from V and 3 bases from J; bases unmatched to any gene: 11. The covered CDR3 bases are TGTGCCAGTAGTAGGGGACAGGCCGGGAGCGGCTATAATTCACCC. Protein: CASSRGQAGSGYNSP. The entire CDR3 is CASSRGQAGSGYNSPLHF.

This clone showed up many times. The read gets to within 3 residues of the CDR3 end, and the germline J gene fills in the rest. The V call is TRBV14, the J call TRBJ1-6; D perhaps matches TRBD1 (6 bases). This CDR3 has 14 residues. Germline lookup yields CDR1 SGHDN and CDR2 FVKESK. V was trimmed by 2 bases and J by 10 bases, leaving 12 bases between them. The chain's CDR3 is CASSQNRVGSPLHF. The DNA read from the CDR3 is TGTGCCAGCAGCCAAAACAGGGTTGGGTCACCC.

To note about this clone: The DNA ends 3 residues before the CDR3 does, and the rest of the CDR3 is filled in from the germline J gene. This chain uses TRBV5-5 with TRBJ2-5; TRBD2 matches at 8 bases. CDR1 is SGHKS, CDR2 YYEKEE, per germline (reference sequence). The J segment lost 3 bases and the V segment lost 5 bases, leaving 3 bases of the junction unmatched. The length of the CDR3 is 13 residues. Incomplete CDR3 DNA: TGTGCCAGCAGGAGAGCGGGGGAAGAGACC. Translated: CASRRAGEET. In full, the CDR3 is CASRRAGEETQYF.

As for this clone: The read gets to within 3 residues of the CDR3 end, and the germline J gene fills in the rest. This chain links TRBV7-9 with TRBJ2-7, with 9 bases aligning to TRBD1. V shed 5 bases, J shed 3 bases, and the junction held 8 bases outside the gene matches. The CDR3 totals 15 residues. Looked up from germline, CDR1 is SEHNR and CDR2 is FQNEAQ (reference sequence). CDR3 sequence reads: CASSHPGQGIYEQYF. CDR3 DNA (partial): TGTGCCAGCAGCCACCCGGGACAGGGTATCTACGAG.